This record looks at one T cell receptor (beta chain) sequence and its context. This sample is drawn from a study of blood T cell repertoires in COVID-19. The CDR3 loop spans 14 amino acids. Trimming took 5 bases from V and 5 from J, leaving 12 bases between them. From germline, CDR1 is SGHTA and CDR2 FQGNSA. Assay: immunoSEQ multiplex PCR; the TCRdb copy retains only in-frame clones and omits some. The data show 140,000 or so clones, roughly 84% seen once. Sequencing was performed on peripheral blood. This TCR was recovered from a human donor in a cohort sampled during active COVID-19. The V call is TRBV7-2, the J call TRBJ1-4; unclear D gene. The CDR3 DNA is TGTGCCAGCAGCGCCGCGGGGTTCAATGAAAAACTGTTTTTT. This sequence encodes CASSAAGFNEKLFF.